This TCR beta chain was recorded in a study of CD8 T cells in ankylosing spondylitis. Trimming removed 5 bases from V and 0 bases from J, with 11 bases in between. There are 13 residues in the CDR3. Germline CDR1 is DFQATT and CDR2 is SNEGSKA (reference sequence). General study points: Some motif variants were previously reported in reactive arthritis synovial fluid and blood. Characteristic of ankylosing spondylitis blood, it appeared, was a TCR beta motif comprising several highly homologous variants.

One entry per CDR3 protein results from TCRdb running MiXCR on the 5' RACE reads. The table shows some 120,000 distinct CDR3 sequences, with 7% occurring only once. This clonotype occurred many times. The antigen remains unidentified. The V and J genes are TRBV20-1 and TRBJ2-7; D remains unclear. The sequence came from a male donor with ankylosing spondylitis or in good health (not recorded which). Sequencing was done on a sample of blood, either unsorted or a sorted T cell fraction (not recorded which). The CDR3 DNA follows: TGCAGTGCTCGCCTCCCGGGCTCCTACGAGCAGTACTTC. This codes for CSARLPGSYEQYF.